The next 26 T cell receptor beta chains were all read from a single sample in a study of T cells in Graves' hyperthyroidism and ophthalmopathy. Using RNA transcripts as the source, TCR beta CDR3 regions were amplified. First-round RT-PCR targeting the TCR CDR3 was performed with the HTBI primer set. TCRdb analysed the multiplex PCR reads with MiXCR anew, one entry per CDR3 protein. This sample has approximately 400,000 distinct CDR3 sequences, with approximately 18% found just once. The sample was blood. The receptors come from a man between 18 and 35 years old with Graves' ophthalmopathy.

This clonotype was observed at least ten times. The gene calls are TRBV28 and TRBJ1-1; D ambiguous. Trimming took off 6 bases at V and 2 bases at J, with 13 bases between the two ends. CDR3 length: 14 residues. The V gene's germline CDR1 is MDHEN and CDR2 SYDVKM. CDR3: CASRVEQLNTEAFF. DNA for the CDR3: TGTGCCAGCAGAGTCGAACAGTTAAACACTGAAGCTTTCTTT.

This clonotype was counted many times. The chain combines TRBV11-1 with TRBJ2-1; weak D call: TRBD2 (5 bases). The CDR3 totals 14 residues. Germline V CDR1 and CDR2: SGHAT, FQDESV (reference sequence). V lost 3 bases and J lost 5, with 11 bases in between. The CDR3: CASSLRTGNNEQFF. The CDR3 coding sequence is TGTGCCAGCAGCTTGCGGACGGGGAACAATGAGCAGTTCTTC.

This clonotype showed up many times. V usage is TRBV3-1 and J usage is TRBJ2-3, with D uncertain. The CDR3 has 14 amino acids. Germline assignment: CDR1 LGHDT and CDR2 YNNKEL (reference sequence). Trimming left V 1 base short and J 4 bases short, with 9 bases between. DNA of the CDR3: TGTGCCAGCAGCCAAGGGCCGGCGCCAGATACGCAGTATTTT. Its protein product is CASSQGPAPDTQYF.

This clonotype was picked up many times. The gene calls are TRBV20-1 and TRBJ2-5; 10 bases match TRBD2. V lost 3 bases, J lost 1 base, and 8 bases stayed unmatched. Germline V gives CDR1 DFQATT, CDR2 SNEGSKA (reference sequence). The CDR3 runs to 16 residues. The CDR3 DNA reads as TGCAGTGCTAGCCCAACCCTAGCGGGGGCCCAAGAGACCCAGTACTTC. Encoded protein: CSASPTLAGAQETQYF.

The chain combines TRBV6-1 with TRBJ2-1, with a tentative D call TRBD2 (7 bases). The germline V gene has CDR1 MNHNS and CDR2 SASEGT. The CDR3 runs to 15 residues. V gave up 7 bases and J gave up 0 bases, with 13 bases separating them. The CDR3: CASKRGGDSYNEQFF. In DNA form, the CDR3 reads TGTGCCAGCAAACGAGGGGGGGACTCCTACAATGAGCAGTTCTTC.

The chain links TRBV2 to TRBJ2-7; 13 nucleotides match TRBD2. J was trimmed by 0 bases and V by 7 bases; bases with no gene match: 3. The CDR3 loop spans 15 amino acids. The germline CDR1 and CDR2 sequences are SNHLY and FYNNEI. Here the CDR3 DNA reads TGTGCCAGCATCAGGACTAGCGGGAGCTCCTACGAGCAGTACTTC. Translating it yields CASIRTSGSSYEQYF.

As DNA, the CDR3 is TGTGCCAGCAGCTTTGGGGGGACAGGGACTAATGAGCAGTTCTTC. It encodes CASSFGGTGTNEQFF. The chain employs TRBV7-9 and TRBJ2-1; TRBD1 matches at 9 bases. V lost 3 bases and J lost 7; bases outside the gene matches: 7. This CDR3 spans 15 amino acids. Germline loops: CDR1 SEHNR, CDR2 FQNEAQ (reference sequence).

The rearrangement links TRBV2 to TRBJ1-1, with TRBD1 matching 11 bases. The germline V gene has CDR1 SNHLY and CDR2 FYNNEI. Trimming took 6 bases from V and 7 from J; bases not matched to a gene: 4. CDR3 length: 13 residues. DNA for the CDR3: TGTGCCAGCAGGAAGGACAGGGGGCTTGAAGCTTTCTTT. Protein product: CASRKDRGLEAFF. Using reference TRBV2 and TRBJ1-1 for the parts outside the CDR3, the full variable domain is EPEVTQTPSHQVTQMGQEVILRCVPISNHLYFYWYRQILGQKVEFLVSFYNNEISEKSEIFDDQFSVERPDGSNFTLKIRSTKLEDSAMYFCASRKDRGLEAFFGQGTRLTVV.

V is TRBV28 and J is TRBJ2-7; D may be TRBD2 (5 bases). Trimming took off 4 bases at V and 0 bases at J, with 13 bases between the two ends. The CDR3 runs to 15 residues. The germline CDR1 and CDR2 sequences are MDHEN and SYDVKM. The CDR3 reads CASSSPREGSYEQYF. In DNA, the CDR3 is TGTGCCAGCAGTTCTCCTAGAGAGGGCTCCTACGAGCAGTACTTC. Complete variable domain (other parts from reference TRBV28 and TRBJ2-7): DVKVTQSSRYLVKRTGEKVFLECVQDMDHENMFWYRQDPGLGLRLIYFSYDVKMKEKGDIPEGYSVSREKKERFSLILESASTNQTSMYLCASSSPREGSYEQYFGPGTRLTVT.

The CDR3 protein is CASSFTGGYTF. The CDR3 nucleotides read TGTGCCAGCAGCTTCACCGGTGGCTACACCTTC. The chain uses TRBV9 and TRBJ1-2, with D unclear. V lost 4 bases, J lost 7 bases, and 8 bases lay in between. Per the germline V gene, CDR1 is SGDLS and CDR2 is YYNGEE. CDR3 size: 11 residues.

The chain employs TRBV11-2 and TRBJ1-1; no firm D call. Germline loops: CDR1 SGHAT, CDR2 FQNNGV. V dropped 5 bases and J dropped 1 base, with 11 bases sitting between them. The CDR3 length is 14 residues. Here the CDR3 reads CASSPVIRNTEAFF. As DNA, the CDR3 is TGTGCCAGCAGCCCAGTCATAAGGAACACTGAAGCTTTCTTT.

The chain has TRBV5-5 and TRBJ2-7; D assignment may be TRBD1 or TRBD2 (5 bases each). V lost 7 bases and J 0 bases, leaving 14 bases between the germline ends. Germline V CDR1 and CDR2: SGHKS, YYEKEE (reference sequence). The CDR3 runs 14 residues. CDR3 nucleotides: TGTGCCAGCGGATCGGCAGGGACCTCCTACGAGCAGTACTTC. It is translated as CASGSAGTSYEQYF.

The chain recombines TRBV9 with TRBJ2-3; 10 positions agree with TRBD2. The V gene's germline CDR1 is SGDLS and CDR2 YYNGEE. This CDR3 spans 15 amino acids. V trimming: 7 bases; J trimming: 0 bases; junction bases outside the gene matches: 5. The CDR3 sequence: CASSLAGVSTDTQYF. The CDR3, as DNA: TGTGCCAGCTCCCTAGCGGGGGTGAGCACAGATACGCAGTATTTT.

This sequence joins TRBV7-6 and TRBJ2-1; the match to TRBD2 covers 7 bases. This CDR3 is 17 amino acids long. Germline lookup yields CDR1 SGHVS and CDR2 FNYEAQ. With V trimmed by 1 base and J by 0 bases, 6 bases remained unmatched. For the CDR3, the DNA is TGTGCCAGCAGCTTAGGGGGGGGTTCGAGCTCCTACAATGAGCAGTTCTTC. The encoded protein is CASSLGGGSSSYNEQFF.

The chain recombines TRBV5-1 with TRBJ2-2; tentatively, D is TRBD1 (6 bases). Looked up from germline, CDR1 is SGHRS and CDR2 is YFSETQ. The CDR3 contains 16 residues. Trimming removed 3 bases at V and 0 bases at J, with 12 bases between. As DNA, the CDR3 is TGCGCCAGCAGCTCGGACAGAGGAGCGAACACCGGGGAGCTGTTTTTT. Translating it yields CASSSDRGANTGELFF.

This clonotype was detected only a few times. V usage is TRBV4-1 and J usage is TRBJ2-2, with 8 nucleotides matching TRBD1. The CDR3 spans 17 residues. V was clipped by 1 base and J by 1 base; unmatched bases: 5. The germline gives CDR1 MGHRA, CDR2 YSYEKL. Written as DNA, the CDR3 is TGCGCCAGCAGCCAAGCGAGAACAGGGGGGAACACCGGGGAGCTGTTTTTT. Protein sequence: CASSQARTGGNTGELFF.

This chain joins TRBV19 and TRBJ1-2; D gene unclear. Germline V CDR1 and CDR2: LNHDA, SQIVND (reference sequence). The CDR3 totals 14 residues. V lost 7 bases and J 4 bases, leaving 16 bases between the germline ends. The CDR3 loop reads CASTEGPTRYGYTF. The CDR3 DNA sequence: TGTGCCAGTACCGAGGGCCCGACGCGCTATGGCTACACCTTC.

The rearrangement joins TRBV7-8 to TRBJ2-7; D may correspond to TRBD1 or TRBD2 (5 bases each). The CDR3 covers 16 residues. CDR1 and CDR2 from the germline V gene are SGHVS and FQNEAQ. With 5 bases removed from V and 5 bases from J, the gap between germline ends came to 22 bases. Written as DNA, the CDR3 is TGTGCCAGCAGCCAAGATTTGGCCGGGGCTGGCGACGAGCAGTACTTC. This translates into CASSQDLAGAGDEQYF.

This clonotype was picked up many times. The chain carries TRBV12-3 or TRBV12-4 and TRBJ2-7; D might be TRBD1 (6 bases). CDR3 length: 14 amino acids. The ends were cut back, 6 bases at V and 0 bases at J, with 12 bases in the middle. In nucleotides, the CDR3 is TGTGCCAGCAGCCTACAGACAGGCTCCTACGAGCAGTACTTC. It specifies CASSLQTGSYEQYF.

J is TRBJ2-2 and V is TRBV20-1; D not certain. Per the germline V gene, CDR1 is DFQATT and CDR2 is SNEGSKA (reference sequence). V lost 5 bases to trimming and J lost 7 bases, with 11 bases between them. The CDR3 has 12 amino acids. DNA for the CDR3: TGCAGTGCTCTGGGCCGTAGCGGGGAGCTGTTTTTT. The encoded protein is CSALGRSGELFF.

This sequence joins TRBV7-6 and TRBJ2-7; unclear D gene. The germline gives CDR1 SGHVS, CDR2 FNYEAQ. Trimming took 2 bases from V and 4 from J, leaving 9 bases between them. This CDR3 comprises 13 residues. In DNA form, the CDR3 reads TGTGCCAGCAGCTTATGGTCCGGGTACGAGCAGTACTTC. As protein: CASSLWSGYEQYF.

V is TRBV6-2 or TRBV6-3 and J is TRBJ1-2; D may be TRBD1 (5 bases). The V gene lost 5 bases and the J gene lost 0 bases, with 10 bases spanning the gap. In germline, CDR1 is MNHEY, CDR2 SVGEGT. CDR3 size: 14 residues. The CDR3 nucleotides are TGTGCCAGCAGTCACGGGGCAGCTAACTATGGCTACACCTTC. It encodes CASSHGAANYGYTF.

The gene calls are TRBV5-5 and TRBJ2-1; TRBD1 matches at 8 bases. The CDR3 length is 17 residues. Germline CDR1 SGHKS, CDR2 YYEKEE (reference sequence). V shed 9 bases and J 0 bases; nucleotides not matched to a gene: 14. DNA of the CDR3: TGTGCCACCCAACGGCAGGGGGCCGCATTCTCCTACAATGAGCAGTTCTTC. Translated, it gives CATQRQGAAFSYNEQFF.

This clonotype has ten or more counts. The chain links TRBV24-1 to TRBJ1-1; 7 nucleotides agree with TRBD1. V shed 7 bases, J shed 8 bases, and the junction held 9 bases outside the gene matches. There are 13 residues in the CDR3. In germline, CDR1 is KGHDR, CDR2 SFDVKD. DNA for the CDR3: TGTGCCACCAGCCCTGCAGGGGGGTACGAAGCTTTCTTT. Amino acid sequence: CATSPAGGYEAFF.

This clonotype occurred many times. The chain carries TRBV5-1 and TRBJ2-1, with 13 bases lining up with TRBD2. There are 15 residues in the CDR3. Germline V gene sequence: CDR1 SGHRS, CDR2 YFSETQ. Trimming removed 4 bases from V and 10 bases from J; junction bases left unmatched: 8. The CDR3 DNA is TGCGCCAGCAGCAAGGGGACTAGCGGGGCCGGGGAGCAGTTCTTC. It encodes CASSKGTSGAGEQFF.

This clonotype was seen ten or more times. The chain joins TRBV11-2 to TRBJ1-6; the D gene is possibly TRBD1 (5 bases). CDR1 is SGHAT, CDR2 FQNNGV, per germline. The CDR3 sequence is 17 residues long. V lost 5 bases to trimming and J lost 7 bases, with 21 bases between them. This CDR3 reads CASSLSGFEGFNSPLHF. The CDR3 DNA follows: TGTGCCAGCAGCCTATCAGGGTTTGAGGGATTCAATTCACCCCTCCACTTT.